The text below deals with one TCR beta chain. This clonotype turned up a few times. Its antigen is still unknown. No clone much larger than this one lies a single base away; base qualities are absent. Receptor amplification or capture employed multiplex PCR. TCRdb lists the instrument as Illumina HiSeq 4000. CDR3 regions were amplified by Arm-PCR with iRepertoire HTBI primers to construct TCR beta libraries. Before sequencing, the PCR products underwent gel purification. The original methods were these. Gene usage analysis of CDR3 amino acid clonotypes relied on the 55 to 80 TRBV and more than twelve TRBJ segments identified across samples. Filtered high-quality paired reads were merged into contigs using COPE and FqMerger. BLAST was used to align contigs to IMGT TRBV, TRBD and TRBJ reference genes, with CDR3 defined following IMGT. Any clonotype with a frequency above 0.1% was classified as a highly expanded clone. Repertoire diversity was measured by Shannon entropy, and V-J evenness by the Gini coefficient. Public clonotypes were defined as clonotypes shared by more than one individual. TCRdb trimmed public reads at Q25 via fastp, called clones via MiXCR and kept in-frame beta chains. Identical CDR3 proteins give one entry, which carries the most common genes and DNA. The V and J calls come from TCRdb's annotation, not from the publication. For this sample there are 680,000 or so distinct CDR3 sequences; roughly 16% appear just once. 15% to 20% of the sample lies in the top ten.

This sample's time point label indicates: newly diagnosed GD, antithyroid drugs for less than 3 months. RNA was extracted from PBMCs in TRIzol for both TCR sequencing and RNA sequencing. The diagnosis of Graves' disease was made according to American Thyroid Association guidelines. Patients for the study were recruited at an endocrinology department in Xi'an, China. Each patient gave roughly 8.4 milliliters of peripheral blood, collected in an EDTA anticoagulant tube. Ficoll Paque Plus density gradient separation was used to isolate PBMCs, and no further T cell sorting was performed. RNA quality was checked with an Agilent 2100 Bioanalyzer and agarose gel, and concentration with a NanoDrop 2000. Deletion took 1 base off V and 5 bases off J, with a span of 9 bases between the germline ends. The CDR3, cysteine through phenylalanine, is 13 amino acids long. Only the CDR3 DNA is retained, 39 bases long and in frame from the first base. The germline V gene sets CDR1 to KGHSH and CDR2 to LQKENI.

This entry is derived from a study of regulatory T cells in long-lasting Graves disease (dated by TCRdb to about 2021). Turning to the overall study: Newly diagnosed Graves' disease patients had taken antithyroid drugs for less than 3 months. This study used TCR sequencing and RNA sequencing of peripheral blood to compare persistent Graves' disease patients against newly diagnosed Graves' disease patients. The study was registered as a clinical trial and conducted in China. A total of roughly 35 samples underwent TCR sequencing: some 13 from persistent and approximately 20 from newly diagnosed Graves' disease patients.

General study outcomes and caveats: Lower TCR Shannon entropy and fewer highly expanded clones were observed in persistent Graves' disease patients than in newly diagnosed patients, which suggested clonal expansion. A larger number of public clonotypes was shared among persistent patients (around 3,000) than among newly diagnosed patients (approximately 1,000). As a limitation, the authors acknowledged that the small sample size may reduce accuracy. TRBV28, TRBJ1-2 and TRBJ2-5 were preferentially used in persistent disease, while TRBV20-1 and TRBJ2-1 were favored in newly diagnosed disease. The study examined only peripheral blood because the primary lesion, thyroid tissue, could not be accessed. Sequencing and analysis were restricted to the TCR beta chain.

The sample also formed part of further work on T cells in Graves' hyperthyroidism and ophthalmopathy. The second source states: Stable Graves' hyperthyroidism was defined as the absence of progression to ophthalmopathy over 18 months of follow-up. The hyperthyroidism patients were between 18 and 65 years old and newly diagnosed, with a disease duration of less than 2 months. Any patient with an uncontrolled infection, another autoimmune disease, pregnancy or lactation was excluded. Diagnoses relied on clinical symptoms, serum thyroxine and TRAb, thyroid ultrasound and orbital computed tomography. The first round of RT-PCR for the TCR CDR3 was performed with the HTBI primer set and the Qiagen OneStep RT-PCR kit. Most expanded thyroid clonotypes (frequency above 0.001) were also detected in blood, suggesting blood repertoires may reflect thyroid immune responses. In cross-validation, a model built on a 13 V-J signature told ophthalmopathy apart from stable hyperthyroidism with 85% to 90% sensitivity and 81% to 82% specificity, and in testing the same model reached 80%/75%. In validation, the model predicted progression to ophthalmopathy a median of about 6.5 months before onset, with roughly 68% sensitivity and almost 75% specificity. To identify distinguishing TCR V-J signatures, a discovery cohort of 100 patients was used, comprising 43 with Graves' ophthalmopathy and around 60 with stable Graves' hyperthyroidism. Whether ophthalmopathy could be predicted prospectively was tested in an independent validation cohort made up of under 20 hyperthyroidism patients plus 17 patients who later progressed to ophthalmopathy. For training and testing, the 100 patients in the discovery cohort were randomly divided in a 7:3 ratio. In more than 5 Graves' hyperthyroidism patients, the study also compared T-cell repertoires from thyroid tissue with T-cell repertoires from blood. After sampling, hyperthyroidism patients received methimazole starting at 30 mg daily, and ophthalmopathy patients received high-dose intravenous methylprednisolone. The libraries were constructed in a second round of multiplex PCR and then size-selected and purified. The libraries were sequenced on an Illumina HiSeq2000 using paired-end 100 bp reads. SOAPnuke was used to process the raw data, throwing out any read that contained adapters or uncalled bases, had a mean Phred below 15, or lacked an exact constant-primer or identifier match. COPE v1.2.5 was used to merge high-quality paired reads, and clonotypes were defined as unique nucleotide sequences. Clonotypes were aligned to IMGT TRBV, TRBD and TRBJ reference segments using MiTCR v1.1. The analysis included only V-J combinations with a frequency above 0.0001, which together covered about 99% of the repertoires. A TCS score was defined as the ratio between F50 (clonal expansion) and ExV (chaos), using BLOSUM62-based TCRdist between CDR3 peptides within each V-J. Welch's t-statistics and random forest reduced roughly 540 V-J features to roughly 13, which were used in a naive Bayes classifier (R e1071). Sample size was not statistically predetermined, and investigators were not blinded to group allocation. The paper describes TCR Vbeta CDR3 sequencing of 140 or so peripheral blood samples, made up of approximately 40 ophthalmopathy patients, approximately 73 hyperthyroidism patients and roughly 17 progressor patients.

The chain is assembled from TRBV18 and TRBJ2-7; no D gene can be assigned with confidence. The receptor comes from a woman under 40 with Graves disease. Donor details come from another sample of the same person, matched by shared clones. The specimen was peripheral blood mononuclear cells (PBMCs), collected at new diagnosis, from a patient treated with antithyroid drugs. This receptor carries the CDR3 CASSPQGIHEQYF. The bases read TGTGCCAGCTCACCACAGGGCATTCACGAGCAGTACTTC.